The T cell receptor (beta chain) described here comes from a study of regulatory T cells in long-lasting Graves disease (dated by TCRdb to about 2021). The study in broad terms: Newly diagnosed Graves' disease patients had taken antithyroid drugs for less than 3 months. Peripheral blood TCR sequencing and RNA sequencing compared persistent Graves' disease patients with newly diagnosed Graves' disease patients. The study was conducted in China and was registered as a clinical trial. A total of 33 samples underwent TCR sequencing: some 13 from persistent and roughly 20 from newly diagnosed Graves' disease patients. The investigation overall reported the following: TRBV28, TRBJ1-2 and TRBJ2-5 were preferentially used in persistent disease, while TRBV20-1 and TRBJ2-1 were favored in newly diagnosed disease. As a limitation, the authors acknowledged that the small sample size may reduce accuracy. Persistent patients shared more public clonotypes among themselves (around 3,000) than newly diagnosed patients did (approximately 900). Persistent Graves' disease patients showed lower TCR Shannon entropy and fewer highly expanded clones than newly diagnosed patients, suggesting clonal expansion. Sequencing and analysis were restricted to the TCR beta chain. The study examined only peripheral blood because the primary lesion, thyroid tissue, could not be accessed.

Read against the paper, the sample's time point label means: newly diagnosed GD, antithyroid drugs for less than 3 months. For both TCR sequencing and RNA sequencing, RNA was extracted from PBMCs in TRIzol. The diagnosis of Graves' disease followed American Thyroid Association guidelines. Recruitment of patients was carried out at an endocrinology department in Xi'an, China. Each patient gave roughly 8.4 milliliters of peripheral blood, collected in an EDTA anticoagulant tube. Ficoll Paque Plus density gradient separation was used to isolate PBMCs, and no additional T cell sorting was done. An Agilent 2100 Bioanalyzer and agarose gel were used to check RNA quality, while a NanoDrop 2000 measured RNA concentration. In this sample, this clonotype turned up many times. Its antigen specificity is not known. One base away there is no much larger clone; base qualities are not given. The library was built by means of multiplex PCR. The data were produced on an Illumina HiSeq 4000. CDR3 regions were amplified by Arm-PCR with iRepertoire HTBI primers to construct TCR beta libraries. Gel purification was performed on PCR products prior to sequencing. The study's own analysis went as follows. A total of 62 TRBV and under 15 TRBJ segments were identified across samples and were used for gene usage analysis of CDR3 amino acid clonotypes. COPE and FqMerger were used to merge the filtered high-quality paired reads into contigs. BLAST was used to align contigs to IMGT TRBV, TRBD and TRBJ reference genes, and CDR3 was defined according to IMGT. Any clonotype with a frequency above 0.1% was counted as a highly expanded clone. Repertoire diversity was measured by Shannon entropy, and V-J evenness by the Gini coefficient. Public clonotypes were defined as clonotypes shared by more than one individual. Clones were called with MiXCR by TCRdb after fastp trimmed the public reads at Q25, and only in-frame beta chains were retained. Rows are combined by CDR3 protein, so each entry shows the most common genes and DNA. The V and J calls, along with clone size, are taken from TCRdb and not from the paper's own processing. Recorded for this sample are hundreds of thousands of distinct CDR3 sequences; about a sixth of them occurred a single time. The ten largest clones take up approximately 11% of the sample.

The junction carries 15 bases between V and J, which are trimmed by 3 bases and 0 bases respectively. The CDR3 runs 17 amino acids, cysteine and phenylalanine included. Only CDR3 DNA is held: 51 bases, read in frame from base 1. Per the germline V gene, MNHGY is the CDR1 and SVAAGI is the CDR2. These records were also assigned to another study, of T cells in Graves' hyperthyroidism and ophthalmopathy. Taken from the second paper: Stable Graves' hyperthyroidism was defined as no progression to ophthalmopathy during 18 months of follow-up. Hyperthyroidism patients were newly diagnosed, with disease duration under 2 months, and aged 18 to 65 years. Any patient with an uncontrolled infection, another autoimmune disease, pregnancy or lactation was excluded. Diagnoses were based on clinical symptoms, serum thyroxine and TRAb, thyroid ultrasound and orbital computed tomography. A first-round RT-PCR of the TCR CDR3 used the HTBI primer set with the Qiagen OneStep RT-PCR kit. Most expanded thyroid clonotypes (frequency above 0.001) were also detected in blood, a finding suggesting that blood repertoires may reflect thyroid immune responses. A 13 V-J signature model separated ophthalmopathy from stable hyperthyroidism, with roughly 88% sensitivity and 81.08% specificity in cross-validation and 80%/75% in testing. During validation, the model predicted progression to ophthalmopathy a median of about 6.3 months ahead of onset, with almost 71% sensitivity and 72.22% specificity. A discovery cohort of around 100 patients, 43 with Graves' ophthalmopathy and about 58 with stable Graves' hyperthyroidism, was used to find distinguishing TCR V-J signatures. Prospective prediction of ophthalmopathy was tested in an independent validation cohort of under 20 hyperthyroidism patients and some 17 patients who later progressed to ophthalmopathy. For training and testing, the approximately 97 patients in the discovery cohort were randomly divided in a 7:3 ratio. Thyroid tissue and blood T-cell repertoires from several Graves' hyperthyroidism patients were also compared in the study. After blood sampling, hyperthyroidism patients were treated with methimazole at a starting dose of 30 mg daily, and ophthalmopathy patients were treated with high-dose intravenous methylprednisolone. A second multiplex PCR round built the libraries, followed by size selection and purification. Paired-end sequencing of the libraries was performed with 100 bp reads on an Illumina HiSeq2000. SOAPnuke was used to process the raw data, removing reads that contained adapters or uncalled bases, had a mean Phred below 15, or lacked an exact match to the constant primer or identifier. COPE v1.2.5 was used to merge high-quality paired reads, and clonotypes were defined as unique nucleotide sequences. MiTCR v1.1 was used to align clonotypes to the IMGT TRBV, TRBD and TRBJ reference segments. Only V-J combinations with frequency above 0.0001, covering 99% to 99.2% of repertoires, were analysed. The TCS score was defined as the ratio of F50 (clonal expansion) to E x V (chaos), calculated using BLOSUM62-based TCRdist between CDR3 peptides within each V-J. Welch's t-statistics and random forest reduced 500 to 550 V-J features to 13, which were used in a naive Bayes classifier (R e1071). No statistical method was used to set the sample size in advance, and investigators knew the group allocation. The paper describes TCR Vbeta CDR3 sequencing of fewer than 150 peripheral blood samples, made up of 40 to 45 ophthalmopathy patients, some 80 hyperthyroidism patients and roughly 17 progressor patients.

This TCR came from a woman aged 25 to 45 with Graves disease. Donor details come from another sample of the same person, matched by shared clones. The sample in question was peripheral blood mononuclear cells (PBMCs), obtained at new diagnosis, from a patient treated with antithyroid drugs. The chain was built from TRBV6-9 and TRBJ1-5, with no reliable assignment of the D segment. The CDR3 region has the sequence CASSYGGEQHSNQPQHF. The sequence in DNA is TGTGCCAGCAGTTACGGAGGTGAACAGCATAGCAATCAGCCCCAGCATTTT.